The 32 T cell receptor beta chains below all came from one sample that was sequenced in a study of CD8+ T cells in alopecia areata. RNA, once extracted, was reverse transcribed into cDNA for use as the sequencing template. Repertoires were generated with immunoSEQ multiplex PCR, while TCRdb's copy carries only in-frame clones and drops some. The sample lists over 120,000 clones, roughly 61% seen once, with about 6% in the top ten. Source: CD4+ T cells sorted from blood, taken at week 0. These receptors originate from a human donor with alopecia areata.

CDR3 bases: TGTGCCAGCAGCCGGCCCTCCGGCACAGATACGCAGTATTTT. It codes for CASSRPSGTDTQYF. This sequence joins TRBV7-9 and TRBJ2-3; the D is unclear. The CDR3 totals 14 residues. Trimming took off 5 bases at V and 1 base at J, with 10 bases between the two ends. Germline loops: CDR1 SEHNR, CDR2 FQNEAQ (reference sequence). Filled out from reference TRBV7-9 and TRBJ2-3, the complete variable domain reads DTGVSQNPRHKITKRGQNVTFRCDPISEHNRLYWYRQTLGQGPEFLTYFQNEAQLEKSRLLSDRFSAERPKGSFSTLEIQRTEQGDSAMYLCASSRPSGTDTQYFGPGTRLTVL.

The chain employs TRBV5-1 and TRBJ2-7; possibly TRBD1 for D (5 bases). V dropped 0 bases and J dropped 3 bases, with 13 bases sitting between them. CDR3 length: 15 residues. Germline CDR1 and CDR2: SGHRS and YFSETQ. CDR3 DNA: TGCGCCAGCAGCTTGGCCTCAGGGATGGACTACGAGCAGTACTTC. Amino acid sequence: CASSLASGMDYEQYF.

This rearrangement joins TRBV2 to TRBJ2-1; 9 bases match TRBD1. CDR3 length: 21 residues. V gave up 7 bases and J gave up 6 bases; unmatched junction bases: 28. Germline-derived CDR1 and CDR2 are SNHLY and FYNNEI. CDR3 sequence: CASKDPDTGTGLRVLLNEQFF. DNA for the CDR3: TGTGCCAGCAAGGATCCCGATACCGGGACAGGGCTTCGGGTTCTGCTCAATGAGCAGTTCTTC.

This sequence joins TRBV9 and TRBJ1-1; TRBD1 aligns across 7 bases. The V gene's germline CDR1 is SGDLS and CDR2 YYNGEE. This CDR3 has 15 residues. Trimming at V came to 4 bases and at J to 1 base, leaving 7 bases not matched to a gene. CDR3 nucleotides: TGTGCCAGCAGCCCAGGGGGGTCATGGAACACTGAAGCTTTCTTT. Translation: CASSPGGSWNTEAFF.

The chain uses TRBV25-1 and TRBJ1-2; D unclear. Germline-derived CDR1 and CDR2 are MGHDK and SYGVNS. This CDR3 has 12 amino acids. V lost 4 bases and J 4 bases, leaving 7 bases between the germline ends. The CDR3 region is CASSGGFYGYTF. Written as DNA, the CDR3 is TGTGCCAGCAGTGGGGGTTTCTATGGCTACACCTTC.

As DNA, the CDR3 is TGCGCCAGCAGCTTGACCGCCGGGAGGAGGCAGCCCCAGCATTTT. Translated: CASSLTAGRRQPQHF. The rearrangement uses TRBV5-1 and TRBJ1-5, with D hard to call. The CDR3 consists of 15 residues. From germline, CDR1 is SGHRS and CDR2 YFSETQ. The ends were cut back, 1 base at V and 7 bases at J, with 15 bases in the middle.

The chain recombines TRBV5-1 with TRBJ2-2; maybe TRBD2 (5 bases). CDR3 length: 15 amino acids. V was cut by 4 bases and J by 1 base, with 11 bases left in between. Germline loops: CDR1 SGHRS, CDR2 YFSETQ. The CDR3 sequence is CASSLGLENTGELFF. DNA for the CDR3: TGCGCCAGCAGCCTAGGACTGGAGAACACCGGGGAGCTGTTTTTT.

The V call is TRBV5-1, the J call TRBJ1-1, with TRBD1 identical over 11 bases. J lost 3 bases, V lost 3 bases, and 4 bases had no gene match. Per germline, CDR1 SGHRS and CDR2 YFSETQ. This CDR3 region has 15 residues. CDR3 loop: CASSSLGQGDTEAFF. CDR3 in DNA: TGCGCCAGCAGCTCCTTGGGACAGGGGGACACTGAAGCTTTCTTT.

The CDR3 region has the DNA TGCAGCGTTACAGCCACCTCCTACGAGCAGTACTTC. Amino acids: CSVTATSYEQYF. The V gene is TRBV29-1, the J gene TRBJ2-7; D gene unclear. This CDR3 has 12 residues. V was clipped by 5 bases and J by 0 bases, with 8 bases between them. Per the germline V gene, CDR1 is SQVTM and CDR2 is ANQGSEA.

The chain carries TRBV4-1 and TRBJ1-2; 7 bases match TRBD1. J lost 6 bases, V lost 0 bases, and 22 bases had no gene match. The CDR3 totals 20 residues. Germline V lookup: CDR1 MGHRA, CDR2 YSYEKL. The CDR3 spells CASSQDVVSGAEGARDGYTF. The CDR3 bases are TGCGCCAGCAGCCAAGATGTAGTATCGGGGGCCGAGGGGGCTCGGGATGGCTACACCTTC.

The J gene is TRBJ1-2, the V gene TRBV5-1, with a tentative D call TRBD1 (5 bases). Trimming took 0 bases from V and 6 from J, leaving 6 bases between them. Germline-derived CDR1 and CDR2 are SGHRS and YFSETQ. This CDR3 contains 12 residues. The CDR3 here is CASSLVGDGYTF. The CDR3 region has the DNA TGCGCCAGCAGCTTGGTGGGGGATGGCTACACCTTC.

This clone was seen just once. The V and J genes are TRBV5-1 and TRBJ2-2; a possible D gene is TRBD2 (6 bases). Germline CDR1 and CDR2: SGHRS and YFSETQ. This CDR3 has 17 amino acids. Deletions cut 1 base from V and 0 bases from J, with 13 bases between. In DNA, the CDR3 is TGCGCCAGCAGCTTGTGGGCTAGCGCCTCGAACACCGGGGAGCTGTTTTTT. Translated: CASSLWASASNTGELFF.

This clone was found a few times. This chain connects TRBV6-5 to TRBJ2-5; D unresolved. The length of the CDR3 is 13 residues. V was pared by 5 bases and J by 1 base, with 8 bases between. Germline CDR1 is MNHEY and CDR2 is SVGAGI. The CDR3 coding sequence is TGTGCCAGCAGTACCCCTGGCCAAGAGACCCAGTACTTC. Amino acid sequence: CASSTPGQETQYF.

This clone was found a few times. The V call is TRBV7-2, the J call TRBJ2-5; D may be TRBD1 (6 bases). The length of the CDR3 is 14 residues. The V and J ends lost 1 base and 1 base respectively, with 7 bases between them. CDR1 is SGHTA, CDR2 FQGNSA, per germline. CDR3 amino acids: CASSLGQAQETQYF. DNA for the CDR3: TGTGCCAGCAGCTTAGGACAGGCCCAAGAGACCCAGTACTTC.

V is TRBV29-1 and J is TRBJ2-1; 7 bases are a match to TRBD1. CDR1 SQVTM and CDR2 ANQGSEA come from the germline V gene. The ends lost 1 base at V and 6 bases at J; junction bases unmatched: 6. The CDR3 runs 14 residues. CDR3 amino acids: CSVEGQGWVNEQFF. CDR3 DNA sequence: TGCAGCGTTGAAGGACAGGGATGGGTCAATGAGCAGTTCTTC.

V usage is TRBV11-2 and J usage is TRBJ2-1; D gene unclear. Trimming took off 4 bases at V and 7 bases at J, with 8 bases between the two ends. CDR1 and CDR2 from the germline V gene are SGHAT and FQNNGV. CDR3 length equals 12 residues. Written as DNA, the CDR3 is TGTGCCAGCAGCTCAGACATAAATGAGCAGTTCTTC. Encoded protein: CASSSDINEQFF.

CDR3 sequence reads: CASSRRGQGVPGANVLTF. The CDR3 bases are TGTGCCAGCAGCAGACGGGGACAGGGGGTCCCTGGGGCCAACGTCCTGACTTTC. This chain joins TRBV7-9 and TRBJ2-6; 11 nucleotides line up with TRBD1. Germline CDR1 SEHNR, CDR2 FQNEAQ (reference sequence). The trim removed 5 bases at V and 2 bases at J, leaving 8 bases unmatched. The CDR3 loop spans 18 amino acids.

The chain joins TRBV5-6 to TRBJ2-7; possibly TRBD1 for D (6 bases). Trimming pared 2 bases from V and 3 bases from J, leaving 9 bases between. CDR1 is SGHDT and CDR2 is YYEEEE in the germline V gene. The CDR3 extends over 13 amino acids. This chain's CDR3 is CASSFPTGYEQYF. CDR3 bases: TGTGCCAGCAGCTTCCCGACAGGCTACGAGCAGTACTTC.

This clone has only a few counts. The chain couples TRBV30 to TRBJ1-1, with D possibly matching TRBD1 (6 bases). The germline CDR1 and CDR2 sequences are GTSNPN and SVGIG (reference sequence). The V end lost 3 bases, the J end lost 5 bases, and 13 bases lay between the germline ends. This CDR3 has 13 residues. The CDR3 protein is CAWSVLTGTEAFF. In DNA, the CDR3 is TGTGCCTGGAGCGTACTAACAGGGACTGAAGCTTTCTTT.

This clone has more than one count but fewer than ten. V is TRBV13 and J is TRBJ1-1; 7 positions agree with TRBD1. Germline trimming cut 5 bases from V and 5 bases from J; bases unmatched to any gene: 5. Germline CDR1 PRHDT, CDR2 FYEKMQ (reference sequence). The CDR3 extends over 13 amino acids. The CDR3 DNA is TGTGCCAGCAGCGCCGCAGGGGGGACTGAAGCTTTCTTT. This translates into CASSAAGGTEAFF.

The chain uses TRBV5-6 and TRBJ2-7; TRBD1 matches at 10 bases. Germline assignment: CDR1 SGHDT and CDR2 YYEEEE. Trimming at V came to 3 bases and at J to 3 bases, leaving 3 bases not matched to a gene. CDR3 length: 14 residues. CDR3 coding DNA: TGTGCCAGCAGCTGGGACAGGGGCCTCTACGAGCAGTACTTC. It specifies CASSWDRGLYEQYF.

This clone was counted a single time. The chain uses TRBV20-1 and TRBJ2-7, with no clear D. The CDR3 is 11 amino acids. The V and J ends lost 6 bases and 2 bases respectively, with 8 bases between them. Germline V lookup: CDR1 DFQATT, CDR2 SNEGSKA (reference sequence). CDR3 nucleotides: TGCAGTGCCGACGGAGCCTACGAGCAGTACTTC. Translating it yields CSADGAYEQYF.

The chain recombines TRBV29-1 with TRBJ2-6; D not certain. CDR1 is SQVTM, CDR2 ANQGSEA, per germline. Trimming took off 4 bases at V and 0 bases at J, with 7 bases between the two ends. The CDR3 is 14 residues long. In DNA, the CDR3 is TGCAGCGTTGGGCACCTCTCTGGGGCCAACGTCCTGACTTTC. This sequence encodes CSVGHLSGANVLTF.

The chain uses TRBV30 and TRBJ2-1, with D possibly being TRBD1 or TRBD2 (5 bases each). The CDR3 is made up of 12 amino acids. CDR1 is GTSNPN, CDR2 SVGIG, per germline (reference sequence). V lost 5 bases and J lost 8, with 13 bases in between. For the CDR3, the DNA is TGTGCCTGGGGTCCTGGGGGTCATGAGCAGTTCTTC. Protein sequence: CAWGPGGHEQFF.

In the case of this clone: The same CDR3 arises from other DNA sequences in this sample as well. The chain combines TRBV5-1 with TRBJ1-2; D is unclear. The CDR3 runs to 13 residues. Germline CDR1 is SGHRS and CDR2 is YFSETQ. V lost 4 bases to trimming and J lost 4 bases, with 11 bases between them. As DNA, the CDR3 is TGCGCCAGCAGCCTAGACGGGAGCTATGGCTACACCTTC. Amino acids: CASSLDGSYGYTF.

This clone was recorded a few times. The V and J genes are TRBV7-9 and TRBJ1-5, with D possibly TRBD1 on 5 matching bases. CDR3 length equals 16 residues. Germline lookup yields CDR1 SEHNR and CDR2 FQNEAQ (reference sequence). V was clipped by 1 base and J by 7 bases, with 17 bases between them. This CDR3 reads CASSLVGAGYHQPQHF. The CDR3 DNA reads TGTGCCAGCAGCTTAGTCGGGGCAGGGTACCACCAGCCCCAGCATTTT. Looking up the rest from reference TRBV7-9 and TRBJ1-5 gives the full variable domain: DTGVSQNPRHKITKRGQNVTFRCDPISEHNRLYWYRQTLGQGPEFLTYFQNEAQLEKSRLLSDRFSAERPKGSFSTLEIQRTEQGDSAMYLCASSLVGAGYHQPQHFGDGTRLSIL.

This clone has just a few counts. The V and J genes are TRBV6-1 and TRBJ2-7, with D possibly being TRBD1 (6 bases). The V end was cut by 1 base, the J end by 0 bases, with 10 bases between. CDR1 and CDR2 from the germline V gene are MNHNS and SASEGT. The CDR3 loop spans 15 amino acids. CDR3 protein: CASSEGTASSYEQYF. The DNA for the CDR3 is TGTGCCAGCAGTGAAGGGACAGCCTCCTCCTACGAGCAGTACTTC.

The rearrangement uses TRBV5-1 and TRBJ2-5, with D tentatively TRBD1 or TRBD2 (6 bases each). The V gene lost 1 base and the J gene lost 1 base, with 8 bases spanning the gap. Germline loops: CDR1 SGHRS, CDR2 YFSETQ. The CDR3 is made up of 14 amino acids. CDR3 sequence (DNA): TGCGCCAGCAGCTTGACGGGGGCCCAAGAGACCCAGTACTTC. It encodes CASSLTGAQETQYF.

This rearrangement joins TRBV5-1 to TRBJ2-7; unclear D gene. CDR3 length equals 13 residues. The V gene's germline CDR1 is SGHRS and CDR2 YFSETQ. Here the CDR3 reads CATRLPGAYEQYF. The CDR3 DNA reads TGCGCTACCCGGCTTCCCGGCGCCTACGAGCAGTACTTC.

The CDR3 DNA follows: TGCGCCAGCAGTCCCAGGGCAGAGGGCAATGAGCAGTTCTTC. This translates into CASSPRAEGNEQFF. The V and J genes are TRBV23-1 and TRBJ2-1; the D gene could be TRBD1 or TRBD2 (5 bases each). TRBV23-1 is classed as an ORF, of uncertain function. V lost 4 bases to trimming and J lost 6 bases, with 13 bases between them. The CDR3 contains 14 residues.

This clone was seen a handful of times. The CDR3 reads CASSQDRGIKTEAFF. The CDR3 coding sequence is TGTGCCAGCAGCCAAGACAGGGGAATTAAGACTGAAGCTTTCTTT. The rearrangement links TRBV4-2 to TRBJ1-1, with D possibly TRBD1 on 6 matching bases. The CDR3 is 15 amino acids. Germline V gene lookup returns CDR1 LGHNA and CDR2 YNFKEQ. The V gene lost 0 bases and the J gene lost 5 bases, with 13 bases spanning the gap.

CDR3 bases: TGTGCCAGTAGTATGGTGGTTTCAGGTGAGCAGTTCTTC. This codes for CASSMVVSGEQFF. The chain links TRBV19 to TRBJ2-1; D is undetermined. The V gene's germline CDR1 is LNHDA and CDR2 SQIVND (reference sequence). The CDR3 has 13 residues. Trimming left V 3 bases short and J 9 bases short, with 12 bases between.